This T cell receptor beta chain was identified during a study of PD-1 blockade in classical Hodgkin lymphoma (dated by TCRdb to 2020 to 2021). Broadly, across the study: Nivolumab dosing was 3 mg/kg intravenously every 2 weeks, continuing until either disease progression or unacceptable toxicity. A peripheral blood immune signature of response to PD-1 blockade in classical Hodgkin lymphoma was defined using TCR beta sequencing and CyTOF. General study outcomes and caveats: By C4D1, a significant rise was seen in CD4+ TCR diversity but not in CD8+ TCR diversity (p=0.0027 vs p=0.16), and the rise was most apparent among complete responders (p=0.02). Baseline TCR diversity was reported as lower in newly diagnosed patients than in healthy donors, and lower still in relapsed/refractory patients. Only a single clinical trial cohort was studied, and what caused the repertoire differences, possibly disease activity or prior therapy, remained undefined. Patients starting nivolumab less than 1 year after ASCT had lower diversity and were excluded from later analyses to avoid confounding by immune reconstitution. Trial patients with a complete response had baseline diversity similar to that of newly diagnosed patients, while partial responders and progressors had significantly lower diversity.

The sample's time point label, in plain terms: cycle 1 day 1 (C1D1), immediately before nivolumab initiation. Relapse after autologous stem cell transplantation had occurred in all trial patients, and cohorts A, B and C were distinguished by prior brentuximab vedotin exposure. The trial cohort comprised around 60 patients with relapsed/refractory classical Hodgkin lymphoma whose best overall responses were complete response, partial response or progressive disease. Single-agent nivolumab was administered to trial patients in the multi-cohort phase II CheckMate 205 trial. Best overall response was determined by an independent review committee according to the 2007 International Working Group response criteria. Trial PBMCs were collected immediately before nivolumab initiation (C1D1) and during therapy at cycle 2 day 1 and cycle 4 day 1. Peripheral blood was collected in 8 mL Vacutainer Cell Preparation Tubes, from which PBMCs were isolated by centrifugation and then cryopreserved.

From the cysteine up to the phenylalanine, the CDR3 has a length of 14 residues. This entry keeps only the CDR3 DNA: 42 bases, framed from base 1. V sheds 2 bases and J sheds 5 bases, leaving 13 bases between their ends. CDR1 and CDR2 are drawn from the germline V gene (reference sequence): SEHNR, FQNEAQ. Regarding this clone: Its target antigen remains unknown. Base-call qualities are not available, and no considerably larger clone is one nucleotide away.

Genomic DNA was extracted with the Qiagen DNeasy kit from unsorted PBMCs and from negatively selected CD4+ and CD8+ fractions. Amplification of TCR beta CDR3 regions was done by immunoSEQ multiplex PCR with primers that anneal to V and J segments. A synthetic immune receptor repertoire was used to minimize amplification bias, and any residual bias was removed computationally once sequencing was done. Turning to the authors' computational methods: Custom Python scripts were used to quantify repertoire diversity as the Shannon entropy index. The unsorted, CD4+ and CD8+ repertoires were each analyzed separately, with the exception of combined analyses, where CD4+ and CD8+ sequences were merged in silico. Clonal expansion was defined as at least a 2-fold frequency increase after treatment relative to C1D1, with a pseudocount of 0.5 for undetected baseline clones. Clones with 0 or 1 copy at C1D1 were defined as singleton clones, while clones with 2 or more copies were defined as non-singleton clones. By matching protein sequences in sorted samples from the same patient, clones expanded in unsorted samples were annotated as CD4+, CD8+ or unknown. Diversity changes from C1D1 to C4D1 were tested in paired samples using Wilcoxon tests. Held by TCRdb, this immuneACCESS table contains in-frame sequences only and omits some clones. Under half of the omission traces to an unresolved V gene where checked; the cause of the rest is unknown. V, J and clone size reflect that table, while D and trimming were determined from the DNA. The sample profile shows about 98,000 clones; around nine tenths of them were found once. Of the sample, less than 3.5% falls within the top ten clones.

This receptor chain uses TRBV7-9 and TRBJ2-7; the D gene lacks a confident call. The material sequenced was peripheral blood mononuclear cells (PBMCs), taken at baseline. The clonotype comes from a human donor with classical Hodgkin lymphoma. The CDR3 reads as follows: CASSLSGPGHEQYF. The nucleotide sequence is TGTGCCAGCAGCTTATCGGGTCCCGGCCACGAGCAGTACTTC. Supplemented by the reference TRBV7-9 and TRBJ2-7 proteins around the CDR3, the complete variable domain is DTGVSQNPRHKITKRGQNVTFRCDPISEHNRLYWYRQTLGQGPEFLTYFQNEAQLEKSRLLSDRFSAERPKGSFSTLEIQRTEQGDSAMYLCASSLSGPGHEQYFGPGTRLTVT.